The 30 T cell receptor beta chains reported below all come from one sample, sequenced in a study of control samples from healthy donors and cancer patients. The method was immunoSEQ multiplex PCR; TCRdb's version includes in-frame clones alone and lacks a portion of them. The table has approximately 170,000 clones, roughly 91% seen once. Specimen: blood. These receptors all stem from a woman aged 25 to 39 in good health.

This clone was found once. The chain employs TRBV4-1 and TRBJ2-5; 13 nucleotides line up with TRBD2. V shed 0 bases and J 3 bases; nucleotides not matched to a gene: 4. Germline CDR1 is MGHRA and CDR2 is YSYEKL. This CDR3 is built from 17 residues. The DNA for the CDR3 is TGCGCCAGCAGCCAAGATAGGGGGACTAGCGGGGAAGAGACCCAGTACTTC. As protein: CASSQDRGTSGEETQYF.

The V call is TRBV5-1, the J call TRBJ1-1, with D maybe TRBD1 (5 bases). V shed 4 bases and J shed 1 base, with 14 bases lying between them. The germline V gene encodes CDR1 SGHRS and CDR2 YFSETQ. The CDR3 totals 15 residues. The CDR3: CASSDPGRSNTEAFF. In DNA, the CDR3 is TGCGCCAGCAGCGACCCAGGGAGGTCGAACACTGAAGCTTTCTTT.

This chain uses TRBV4-1 with TRBJ2-7; 8 bases are a match to TRBD2. CDR3 length: 15 amino acids. In germline, CDR1 is MGHRA, CDR2 YSYEKL. The ends lost 1 base at V and 2 bases at J; junction bases unmatched: 4. CDR3 bases: TGCGCCAGCAGCCAAGGCGGGGGGTCTACCTACGAGCAGTACTTC. Encoded protein: CASSQGGGSTYEQYF.

This chain joins TRBV24-1 and TRBJ1-1, with D possibly TRBD1 on 6 matching bases. This CDR3 region has 13 residues. V was clipped by 4 bases and J by 3 bases, with 8 bases between them. The germline gives CDR1 KGHDR, CDR2 SFDVKD. CDR3 nucleotides: TGTGCCACCAGTGACCCAGGGGACACTGAAGCTTTCTTT. Its translation is CATSDPGDTEAFF.

The chain has TRBV6-5 and TRBJ2-3; D not certain. The CDR3 covers 15 residues. CDR1 and CDR2 from the germline V gene are MNHEY and SVGAGI. With 0 bases removed from V and 0 bases from J, the gap between germline ends came to 7 bases. The CDR3 loop is CASSYSSRSTDTQYF. The CDR3 DNA reads TGTGCCAGCAGTTACTCGTCTAGGAGCACAGATACGCAGTATTTT.

The rearrangement joins TRBV6-2 or TRBV6-3 to TRBJ2-1; D perhaps matches TRBD2 (5 bases). The CDR3 is made up of 13 amino acids. Germline CDR1 reads MNHEY; CDR2 reads SVGEGT. Trimming cost V 6 bases and J 6 bases, with 12 bases left between them. CDR3 bases: TGTGCCAGCAGCCTAAGGACTGCCAATGAGCAGTTCTTC. Its protein is CASSLRTANEQFF.

This clone showed up just once. The chain is built from TRBV9 and TRBJ1-1, with 7 bases aligning to TRBD1. This CDR3 contains 15 residues. V shed 3 bases, J shed 3 bases, and the junction held 8 bases outside the gene matches. The germline V gene encodes CDR1 SGDLS and CDR2 YYNGEE. The chain's CDR3 is CASSEGARLDTEAFF. DNA for the CDR3: TGTGCCAGCAGCGAGGGGGCGCGGTTGGACACTGAAGCTTTCTTT.

V and J are TRBV5-6 and TRBJ1-5, with a tentative D call TRBD1 (6 bases). CDR1 and CDR2 (germline): SGHDT, YYEEEE. V lost 0 bases to trimming and J lost 2 bases, with 9 bases between them. The CDR3 extends over 15 amino acids. The CDR3 spells CASSLGGAGNQPQHF. The DNA for the CDR3 is TGTGCCAGCAGCTTGGGGGGGGCGGGCAATCAGCCCCAGCATTTT. The full variable domain, its missing parts supplied by reference TRBV5-6 and TRBJ1-5, is DAGVTQSPTHLIKTRGQQVTLRCSPKSGHDTVSWYQQALGQGPQFIFQYYEEEERQRGNFPDRFSGHQFPNYSSELNVNALLLGDSALYLCASSLGGAGNQPQHFGDGTRLSIL.

V gene TRBV28 combines with J gene TRBJ2-7; TRBD1 might be the D (5 bases). The CDR3 loop spans 13 amino acids. V gave up 2 bases and J gave up 3 bases, with 8 bases separating them. The germline gives CDR1 MDHEN, CDR2 SYDVKM. The DNA for the CDR3 is TGTGCCAGCAGTTTAATCCAGGGCTACGAGCAGTACTTC. Encoded protein: CASSLIQGYEQYF. Full variable domain (remainder filled in from reference TRBV28 and TRBJ2-7): DVKVTQSSRYLVKRTGEKVFLECVQDMDHENMFWYRQDPGLGLRLIYFSYDVKMKEKGDIPEGYSVSREKKERFSLILESASTNQTSMYLCASSLIQGYEQYFGPGTRLTVT.

V usage is TRBV4-3 and J usage is TRBJ2-7; 8 positions agree with TRBD1. Germline V gives CDR1 LGHNA, CDR2 YSLEER. V lost 0 bases to trimming and J lost 2 bases; unmatched junction nucleotides: 6. The CDR3 loop spans 16 amino acids. The CDR3 protein is CASSQDRETGAYEQYF. In DNA, the CDR3 is TGCGCCAGCAGCCAAGATAGGGAGACAGGGGCCTACGAGCAGTACTTC.

The chain couples TRBV27 to TRBJ2-2; TRBD2 matches at 12 bases. The V segment lost 5 bases and the J segment 4 bases; nucleotides outside the gene matches: 5. The CDR3 is made up of 16 amino acids. Germline CDR1 is MNHEY and CDR2 is SMNVEV (reference sequence). CDR3 loop: CASSPRLAGATGELFF. The CDR3, as DNA: TGTGCCAGCAGTCCACGACTAGCGGGGGCCACCGGGGAGCTGTTTTTT.

The V and J genes are TRBV6-7 and TRBJ1-2; D is possibly TRBD1 (6 bases). TRBV6-7 is an ORF, with its function uncertain. The ends were cut back, 2 bases at V and 4 bases at J, with 8 bases in the middle. CDR3 length: 13 residues. In DNA, the CDR3 is TGTGCCAGCAGTTACCCGACAGGCTATGGCTACACCTTC. It encodes CASSYPTGYGYTF.

This clone was picked up one time. This chain joins TRBV21-1 and TRBJ1-1; the table names TRBD1, a call not compared with the DNA. TRBV21-1 represents a pseudogene. There are 13 residues in the CDR3. The CDR3 here is CASSKGHNTEAFF. The CDR3 DNA reads as TGTGCCAGCAGCAAAGGACACAACACTGAAGCTTTCTTT.

The chain uses TRBV5-4 and TRBJ2-3, with 9 bases matching TRBD2. The germline V gene encodes CDR1 SGHNT and CDR2 YYREEE (reference sequence). The CDR3 totals 15 residues. The V and J ends lost 1 base and 3 bases, in that order; junction bases with no gene match: 3. CDR3 sequence reads: CASSLRGGATDTQYF. The CDR3, as DNA: TGTGCCAGCAGCTTGCGCGGGGGGGCGACAGATACGCAGTATTTT.

The rearrangement links TRBV6-6 to TRBJ1-5; 10 bases align to TRBD1. V was pared by 5 bases and J by 3 bases, with 10 bases of the junction left unmatched. The CDR3 loop spans 17 amino acids. The germline V gene encodes CDR1 MNHNY and CDR2 SVGAGI (reference sequence). The CDR3 sequence: CASSHDRGPNSNQPQHF. CDR3 in DNA: TGTGCCAGCAGTCACGACAGGGGGCCGAACTCCAATCAGCCCCAGCATTTT.

V is TRBV18 and J is TRBJ2-1; TRBD1 matches at 9 bases. The V gene's germline CDR1 is KGHSH and CDR2 LQKENI. This CDR3 contains 14 residues. After removal of 4 bases from V and 8 bases from J, the junction contained 6 bases not matched to a gene. The CDR3 coding sequence is TGTGCCAGCTCACGGGGGACAGGGAGCGATGAGCAGTTCTTC. This translates into CASSRGTGSDEQFF.

The chain has TRBV19 and TRBJ2-2; 8 bases map to TRBD2. The CDR3 length is 15 residues. CDR1 is LNHDA, CDR2 SQIVND, per germline (reference sequence). Trimming cost V 3 bases and J 5 bases; bases outside gene matches: 5. Here the CDR3 reads CASSIGREVTGELFF. CDR3 nucleotides: TGTGCCAGTAGTATCGGGCGGGAGGTAACCGGGGAGCTGTTTTTT.

V gene TRBV7-3 combines with J gene TRBJ2-2; D possibly matches TRBD1 or TRBD2 (6 bases each). V was pared by 5 bases and J by 1 base, with 8 bases between. This CDR3 contains 14 residues. Germline values: CDR1 SGHTA, CDR2 FQGTGA. CDR3 DNA: TGTGCCAGCAGCGCGGGACAGAACACCGGGGAGCTGTTTTTT. Residues: CASSAGQNTGELFF.

The chain employs TRBV28 and TRBJ2-5; possibly TRBD1 for D (6 bases). The CDR3 sequence is 14 residues long. Germline values: CDR1 MDHEN, CDR2 SYDVKM. Trimming took off 6 bases at V and 2 bases at J, with 13 bases between the two ends. The chain's CDR3 is CASRDSMVQETQYF. Written as DNA, the CDR3 is TGTGCCAGCAGGGACAGTATGGTGCAAGAGACCCAGTACTTC.

The J gene is TRBJ1-1, the V gene TRBV20-1, with D hard to call. Trimming removed 3 bases at V and 0 bases at J, with 5 bases between. CDR3 length equals 12 residues. Germline loops: CDR1 DFQATT, CDR2 SNEGSKA (reference sequence). As DNA, the CDR3 is TGCAGTGCTAGTATATTGAACACTGAAGCTTTCTTT. This translates into CSASILNTEAFF.

This clone has more than one count but fewer than ten. The chain is built from TRBV11-2 and TRBJ1-5; the match to TRBD1 covers 10 bases. The V gene's germline CDR1 is SGHAT and CDR2 FQNNGV. The ends lost 4 bases at V and 4 bases at J; junction bases unmatched: 1. There are 14 residues in the CDR3. CDR3 DNA sequence: TGTGCCAGCAGCTGGGACAGGGGTAATCAGCCCCAGCATTTT. It yields the protein CASSWDRGNQPQHF. Full variable domain (missing parts from reference TRBV11-2 and TRBJ1-5): EAGVAQSPRYKIIEKRQSVAFWCNPISGHATLYWYQQILGQGPKLLIQFQNNGVVDDSQLPKDRFSAERLKGVDSTLKIQPAKLEDSAVYLCASSWDRGNQPQHFGDGTRLSIL.

The rearrangement links TRBV4-1 to TRBJ1-2; 8 positions agree with TRBD1. J gave up 4 bases and V 4 bases, and 2 bases lay outside the gene matches. Germline V CDR1 and CDR2: MGHRA, YSYEKL. The CDR3 runs to 13 residues. The CDR3 loop is CASSRGQGYGYTF. The CDR3 DNA follows: TGCGCCAGCAGCCGAGGACAGGGCTATGGCTACACCTTC.

J is TRBJ2-1 and V is TRBV15; 9 bases match TRBD2. V lost 1 base to trimming and J lost 6 bases; unmatched junction nucleotides: 4. CDR3 size: 15 residues. Germline CDR1 LNHNV, CDR2 YYDKDF (reference sequence). The CDR3 coding sequence is TGTGCCACCAGCAGAGGCGGGGGGGCTGGCAATGAGCAGTTCTTC. Translation gives CATSRGGGAGNEQFF.

The chain joins TRBV7-9 to TRBJ2-1; 9 bases are a match to TRBD1. J gave up 10 bases and V 5 bases, and 3 bases lay outside the gene matches. Per germline, CDR1 SEHNR and CDR2 FQNEAQ (reference sequence). There are 12 residues in the CDR3. The CDR3 sequence: CASSPGTGEQFF. The CDR3 DNA follows: TGTGCCAGCAGCCCCGGGACAGGGGAGCAGTTCTTC.

The gene calls are TRBV11-2 and TRBJ2-3, with 11 bases fitting TRBD2. The trim removed 5 bases at V and 5 bases at J, leaving 9 bases unmatched. Germline values: CDR1 SGHAT, CDR2 FQNNGV. The CDR3 consists of 16 residues. CDR3 DNA sequence: TGTGCCAGCAGCCACTATAGCGGGAGGGCGGAAGATACGCAGTATTTT. It translates to CASSHYSGRAEDTQYF. The full variable domain, completed using reference TRBV11-2 and TRBJ2-3, is EAGVAQSPRYKIIEKRQSVAFWCNPISGHATLYWYQQILGQGPKLLIQFQNNGVVDDSQLPKDRFSAERLKGVDSTLKIQPAKLEDSAVYLCASSHYSGRAEDTQYFGPGTRLTVL.

A single count supports this clone. This chain uses TRBV12-5 with TRBJ2-6, with D perhaps matching TRBD1 (5 bases). The CDR3 spans 14 residues. Trimming stripped 2 bases from V and 4 bases from J, with 6 bases between. Looked up from germline, CDR1 is LGHNT and CDR2 is FRNRAP. The CDR3 reads CASGLWGGANVLTF. The CDR3 coding sequence is TGTGCTAGTGGTTTGTGGGGCGGGGCCAACGTCCTGACTTTC.

The rearrangement joins TRBV6-6 to TRBJ2-3; TRBD1 matches at 8 bases. Germline V gives CDR1 MNHNY, CDR2 SVGAGI (reference sequence). The CDR3 is 16 amino acids. V lost 5 bases to trimming and J lost 0 bases; unmatched junction nucleotides: 7. The CDR3 protein is CASSRRDRTSTDTQYF. CDR3 coding DNA: TGTGCCAGCAGTAGGAGGGACAGGACTAGCACAGATACGCAGTATTTT.

The V and J genes are TRBV4-1 and TRBJ2-1, with TRBD2 identical over 15 bases. Looked up from germline, CDR1 is MGHRA and CDR2 is YSYEKL. The CDR3 covers 16 residues. The J segment lost 4 bases and the V segment lost 4 bases, leaving 2 bases of the junction unmatched. Here the CDR3 DNA reads TGCGCCAGCAGCCGGACTAGCGGGGGGGTTTACAATGAGCAGTTCTTC. Amino acids: CASSRTSGGVYNEQFF.

About this clone: Other DNA sequences in this specimen translate into the identical CDR3. This rearrangement joins TRBV5-1 to TRBJ1-5; D is perhaps TRBD1 (5 bases). Trimming cost V 0 bases and J 2 bases, with 6 bases left between them. Germline V gene lookup returns CDR1 SGHRS and CDR2 YFSETQ. This CDR3 region has 14 residues. The DNA for the CDR3 is TGCGCCAGCAGCTTGGTGGGGGGCAATCAGCCCCAGCATTTT. It specifies CASSLVGGNQPQHF.

This clone was seen just once. The chain joins TRBV2 to TRBJ1-1, with 7 bases matching TRBD1. CDR1 is SNHLY, CDR2 FYNNEI, per germline. J was trimmed by 2 bases and V by 3 bases; bases with no gene match: 3. The CDR3 has 14 residues. The CDR3 spells CASSEDRKNTEAFF. The CDR3 DNA sequence: TGTGCCAGCAGTGAGGACAGGAAAAACACTGAAGCTTTCTTT.